The clone carrying this TCR beta chain was seen once. The record originates from a study of blood T cell repertoires in COVID-19. Study at large: Acute-phase and convalescent COVID-19 samples originated in the United States, Italy and Spain. PBMCs, B-cell-depleted T cells, or T cells were the source of the cDNA or gDNA that made up the material.

Trimming at V came to 1 base and at J to 7 bases, leaving 6 bases not matched to a gene. CDR3 length equals 15 residues. Germline V gene data show CDR1 as MGHDK and CDR2 as SYGVNS. Sequencing was performed with immunoSEQ multiplex PCR; in TCRdb, only in-frame clones are kept and a portion is missing. The sample carries 100,000 to 150,000 clones, 80% to 95% recorded once. Seattle-derived patients entered the study during active infection and were followed longitudinally. The sequencing input was peripheral blood. This rearrangement joins TRBV25-1 to TRBJ1-4; 7 bases are a match to TRBD1. This receptor was taken from a man in his forties or fifties with COVID-19, enrolled during active disease. In nucleotides, the CDR3 is TGTGCCAGCAGTGAATTGGAGGGGGCGGTTGAAAAACTGTTTTTT. Translated, it gives CASSELEGAVEKLFF.